The clone carrying this TCR beta chain came up a few times. Its target is not known. TCR beta CDR3 region amplification was performed from RNA transcripts. The HTBI set primed first-round TCR CDR3 RT-PCR. MiXCR, applied by TCRdb to the multiplex PCR reads, yields one record per CDR3 protein. The table records roughly 660,000 distinct CDR3 sequences, roughly 17% of them present only once. The V gene end was trimmed by 0 bases and the J gene end by 5 bases; junction bases not matched to a gene: 5. Germline lookup yields CDR1 SGDLS and CDR2 YYNGEE. The length of the CDR3 is 16 residues. This sample stems from a study of T cells in Graves' hyperthyroidism and ophthalmopathy. Study-level results: The model identified upcoming ophthalmopathy a median approximately six months ahead of onset. The authors' 13 V-J model separated ophthalmopathy from stable hyperthyroidism.

This sample holds PBMCs from roughly 10 ml fresh peripheral blood. This chain links TRBV9 with TRBJ2-3; 11 bases match TRBD2. The source of this sequence is a man between 50 and 59 years old with Graves' hyperthyroidism. The sequenced sample was blood. In DNA, the CDR3 is TGTGCCAGCAGCGTAGTACTAGCGGGAGCGGAAGATACGCAGTATTTT. Its translation is CASSVVLAGAEDTQYF.